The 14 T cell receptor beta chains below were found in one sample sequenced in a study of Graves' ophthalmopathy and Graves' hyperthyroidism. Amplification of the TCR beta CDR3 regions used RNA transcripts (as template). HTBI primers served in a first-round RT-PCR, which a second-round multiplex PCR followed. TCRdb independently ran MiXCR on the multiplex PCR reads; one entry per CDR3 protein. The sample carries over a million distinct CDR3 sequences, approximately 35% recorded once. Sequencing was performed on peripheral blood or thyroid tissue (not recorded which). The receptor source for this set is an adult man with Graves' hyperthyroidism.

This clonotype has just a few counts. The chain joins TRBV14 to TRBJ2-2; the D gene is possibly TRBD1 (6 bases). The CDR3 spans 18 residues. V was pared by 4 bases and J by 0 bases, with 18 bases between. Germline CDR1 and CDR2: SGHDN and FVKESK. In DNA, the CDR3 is TGTGCCAGCAGCCTTGGGCCCGGGGACACACCGAACACCGGGGAGCTGTTTTTT. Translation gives CASSLGPGDTPNTGELFF.

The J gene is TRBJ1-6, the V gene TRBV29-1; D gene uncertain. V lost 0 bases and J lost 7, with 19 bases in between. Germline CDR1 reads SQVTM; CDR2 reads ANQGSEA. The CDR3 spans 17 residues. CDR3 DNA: TGCAGCGTTGAAGATCGGGGAACGAGCTCCGGAAATTCACCCCTCCACTTT. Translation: CSVEDRGTSSGNSPLHF. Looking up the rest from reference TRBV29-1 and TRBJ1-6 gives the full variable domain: SAVISQKPSRDICQRGTSLTIQCQVDSQVTMMFWYRQQPGQSLTLIATANQGSEATYESGFVIDKFPISRPNLTFSTLTVSNMSPEDSSIYLCSVEDRGTSSGNSPLHFGNGTRLTVT.

CDR3 nucleotide sequence: TGCAGTGCAAGACTAGCGGGATCTCCCAGGGGAGAGACCCAGTACTTC. Encoded protein: CSARLAGSPRGETQYF. V is TRBV20-1 and J is TRBJ2-5, with TRBD2 identical over 11 bases. Germline V gives CDR1 DFQATT, CDR2 SNEGSKA (reference sequence). V lost 6 bases and J lost 4; bases outside the gene matches: 13. There are 16 residues in the CDR3.

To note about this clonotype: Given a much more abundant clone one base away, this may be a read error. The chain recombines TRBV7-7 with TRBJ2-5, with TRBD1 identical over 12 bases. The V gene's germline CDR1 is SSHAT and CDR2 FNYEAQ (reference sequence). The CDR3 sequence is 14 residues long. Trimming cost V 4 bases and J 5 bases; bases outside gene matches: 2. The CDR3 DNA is TGTGCCAGCAGCTGGGGACAGGGGGCCGAGACCCAGTACTTC. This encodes CASSWGQGAETQYF.

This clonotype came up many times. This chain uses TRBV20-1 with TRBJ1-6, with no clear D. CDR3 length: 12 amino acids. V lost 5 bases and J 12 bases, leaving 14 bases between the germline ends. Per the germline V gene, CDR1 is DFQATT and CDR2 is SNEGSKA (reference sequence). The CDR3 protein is CSAPKGLGPLHF. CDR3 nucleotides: TGCAGTGCTCCCAAAGGTCTGGGACCCCTCCACTTT.

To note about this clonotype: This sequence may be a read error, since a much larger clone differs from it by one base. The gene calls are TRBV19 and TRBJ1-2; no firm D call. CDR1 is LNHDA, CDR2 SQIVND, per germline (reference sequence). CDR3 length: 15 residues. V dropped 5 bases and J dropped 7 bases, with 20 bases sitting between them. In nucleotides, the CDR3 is TGTGCCAGTAGTCCTGACCCCCATAGGATCTGTGGCTACACCTTC. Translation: CASSPDPHRICGYTF.

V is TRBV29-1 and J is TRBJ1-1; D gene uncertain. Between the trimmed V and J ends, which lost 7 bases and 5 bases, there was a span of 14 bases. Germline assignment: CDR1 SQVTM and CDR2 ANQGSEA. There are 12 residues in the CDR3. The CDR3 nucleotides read TGCAGCGCCGCGGACTCTCGGACTGAAGCTTTCTTT. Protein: CSAADSRTEAFF.

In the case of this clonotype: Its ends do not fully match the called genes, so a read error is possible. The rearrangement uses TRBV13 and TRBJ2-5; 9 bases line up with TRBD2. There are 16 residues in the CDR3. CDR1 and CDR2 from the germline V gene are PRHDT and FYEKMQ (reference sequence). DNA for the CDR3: TGTGCCGGCAGCTCAGATGCCGGGACTAGCAAAGAGACCCAGTACTTC. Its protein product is CAGSSDAGTSKETQYF.

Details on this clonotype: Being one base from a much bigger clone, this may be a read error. The CDR3 region is CASSTMQGAQETLYF. The DNA of the CDR3 is TGTGCCAGCAGTACCATGCAGGGGGCCCAAGAGACCCTGTACTTC. V usage is TRBV12-3 or TRBV12-4 and J usage is TRBJ2-5, with 8 bases aligning to TRBD1. This CDR3 region has 15 residues.

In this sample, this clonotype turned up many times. CDR3 DNA: TGTGCCAGCAGCCCCACGACGGGGAACTATGGCTACACCTTC. Translating it yields CASSPTTGNYGYTF. J is TRBJ1-2 and V is TRBV9; no clear D. The germline gives CDR1 SGDLS, CDR2 YYNGEE. The CDR3 has 14 amino acids. The V end lost 4 bases, the J end lost 2 bases, and 12 bases lay between the germline ends. The whole variable domain, filled in from reference TRBV9 and TRBJ1-2, reads DSGVTQTPKHLITATGQRVTLRCSPRSGDLSVYWYQQSLDQGLQFLIQYYNGEERAKGNILERFSAQQFPDLHSELNLSSLELGDSALYFCASSPTTGNYGYTFGSGTRLTVV.

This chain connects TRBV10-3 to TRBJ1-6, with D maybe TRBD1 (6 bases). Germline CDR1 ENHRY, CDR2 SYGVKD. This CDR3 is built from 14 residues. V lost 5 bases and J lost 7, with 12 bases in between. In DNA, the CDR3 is TGTGCCATCAGTCAGACAGGTTGGAATTCACCCCTCCACTTT. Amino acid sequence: CAISQTGWNSPLHF.

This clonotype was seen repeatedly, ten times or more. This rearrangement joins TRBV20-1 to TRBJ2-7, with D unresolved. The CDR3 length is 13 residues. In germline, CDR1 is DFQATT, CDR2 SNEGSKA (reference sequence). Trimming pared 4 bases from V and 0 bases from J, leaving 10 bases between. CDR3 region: CSANDGFSYEQYF. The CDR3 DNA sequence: TGCAGTGCTAACGACGGTTTCTCCTACGAGCAGTACTTC.

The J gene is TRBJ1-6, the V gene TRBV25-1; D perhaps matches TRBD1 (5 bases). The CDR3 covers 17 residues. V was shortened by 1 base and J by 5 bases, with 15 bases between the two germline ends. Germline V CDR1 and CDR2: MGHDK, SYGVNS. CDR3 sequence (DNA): TGTGCCAGCAGTGAATTCCCGGGGCGGCCGAATAATTCACCCCTCCACTTT. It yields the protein CASSEFPGRPNNSPLHF.

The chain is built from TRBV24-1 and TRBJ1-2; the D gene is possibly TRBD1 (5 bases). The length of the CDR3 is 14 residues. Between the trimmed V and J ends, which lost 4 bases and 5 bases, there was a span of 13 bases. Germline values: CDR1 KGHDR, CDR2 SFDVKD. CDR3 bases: TGTGCCACCAGTGACCCCGGGACGGAGTATGGCTACACCTTC. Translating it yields CATSDPGTEYGYTF.